The 10 T cell receptor beta chains below come from one sample, sequenced in a study of CD8+ T cells in alopecia areata. The sequencing template was cDNA reverse transcribed from extracted RNA. Generated by immunoSEQ multiplex PCR, the TCRdb table keeps only in-frame clones and is missing some. The table includes some 120,000 clones, around 48% detected once. Source material: NKG2D-low CD8+ T cells sorted from blood. The receptors shown here come from a human donor with alopecia areata.

The chain uses TRBV7-8 and TRBJ2-1; 9 bases fit TRBD1. Looked up from germline, CDR1 is SGHVS and CDR2 is FQNEAQ. J lost 2 bases, V lost 5 bases, and 7 bases had no gene match. CDR3 length equals 16 residues. The CDR3 DNA reads as TGTGCCAGCAGCCCTCGACAGGGGGGGACCTACAATGAGCAGTTCTTC. It is translated as CASSPRQGGTYNEQFF.

This clone appeared a few times. J is TRBJ1-1 and V is TRBV2; D ambiguous. From germline, CDR1 is SNHLY and CDR2 FYNNEI. The V gene lost 2 bases and the J gene lost 1 base, with 11 bases spanning the gap. The CDR3 runs to 15 residues. CDR3 DNA: TGTGCCAGCAGTGAAACGCTGGGTGCGAACACTGAAGCTTTCTTT. Protein sequence: CASSETLGANTEAFF.

This clone has just a few counts. The chain carries TRBV5-4 and TRBJ2-3; D not certain. V was cut by 9 bases and J by 4 bases, with 12 bases left in between. The CDR3 has 12 amino acids. CDR1 SGHNT and CDR2 YYREEE come from the germline V gene (reference sequence). The CDR3 DNA reads TGTGCCACCGCCTCCTGGCCAGATACGCAGTATTTT. This translates into CATASWPDTQYF. The whole variable domain, remainder taken from reference TRBV5-4 and TRBJ2-3, is ETGVTQSPTHLIKTRGQQVTLRCSSQSGHNTVSWYQQALGQGPQFIFQYYREEENGRGNFPPRFSGLQFPNYSSELNVNALELDDSALYLCATASWPDTQYFGPGTRLTVL.

This chain joins TRBV29-1 and TRBJ2-5, with TRBD1 identical over 7 bases. Germline assignment: CDR1 SQVTM and CDR2 ANQGSEA. Trimming removed 6 bases from V and 2 bases from J; junction bases left unmatched: 3. CDR3 size: 12 residues. The CDR3 reads CSVLGQQETQYF. The CDR3 bases are TGCAGCGTGCTGGGACAGCAAGAGACCCAGTACTTC.

This clone has more than one count but fewer than ten. The chain couples TRBV29-1 to TRBJ2-2; TRBD2 matches at 7 bases. Per the germline V gene, CDR1 is SQVTM and CDR2 is ANQGSEA. There are 14 residues in the CDR3. Trimming cost V 5 bases and J 3 bases; bases outside gene matches: 6. CDR3 in DNA: TGCAGCGTTTCGGGGCTAGCGGACACCGGGGAGCTGTTTTTT. Its protein is CSVSGLADTGELFF.

Only a few counts were recorded for this clone. The V call is TRBV6-5, the J call TRBJ2-3, with D maybe TRBD2 (5 bases). Germline CDR1 is MNHEY and CDR2 is SVGAGI. This CDR3 has 11 residues. V was clipped by 8 bases and J by 5 bases, with 8 bases between them. CDR3 residues: CASLGGDTQYF. The CDR3 region has the DNA TGTGCCAGCCTCGGAGGAGATACGCAGTATTTT.

This clone was counted between two and nine times. The genes are TRBV29-1 and TRBJ2-7; maybe TRBD1 (5 bases). Germline lookup yields CDR1 SQVTM and CDR2 ANQGSEA. The CDR3 runs to 11 residues. Trimming stripped 4 bases from V and 4 bases from J, with 8 bases between. In DNA form, the CDR3 reads TGCAGCGTTGGGGGCGATTACGAGCAGTACTTC. Amino acid sequence: CSVGGDYEQYF.

The chain combines TRBV29-1 with TRBJ1-1, with 8 nucleotides matching TRBD1. Trimming at V came to 6 bases and at J to 0 bases, leaving 3 bases not matched to a gene. The CDR3 is 13 residues long. Germline V CDR1 and CDR2: SQVTM, ANQGSEA. The DNA of the CDR3 is TGCAGCGTACCGGGACAGGTGAACACTGAAGCTTTCTTT. Translated, it gives CSVPGQVNTEAFF.

This clone was counted between two and nine times. This chain uses TRBV7-9 with TRBJ2-3; D remains unclear. This CDR3 contains 12 residues. The ends were cut back, 4 bases at V and 3 bases at J, with 5 bases in the middle. Germline V CDR1 and CDR2: SEHNR, FQNEAQ (reference sequence). CDR3 region: CASSSRTDTQYF. CDR3 in DNA: TGTGCCAGCAGCTCTCGGACAGATACGCAGTATTTT.

The chain links TRBV5-1 to TRBJ1-2, with no clear D. Germline CDR1 reads SGHRS; CDR2 reads YFSETQ. V lost 0 bases to trimming and J lost 1 base, with 4 bases between them. This CDR3 is built from 13 residues. This CDR3 reads CASSLEDNYGYTF. CDR3 DNA sequence: TGCGCCAGCAGCTTGGAGGATAACTATGGCTACACCTTC.